The clone carrying this T cell receptor (beta chain) was counted between two and nine times. What it binds is not known. Time point reported: week 35, safety follow-up. What each vaccine dose contained was 300 ug of mutant IDH1 20-mer peptide, accompanied by topical imiquimod. Patients received eight vaccinations in weeks 1, 3, 5, 7, 11, 15, 19, 23. The source of the sample is a study of a mutant IDH1 vaccine in newly diagnosed glioma. Study context: Pretreatment consisted of radiotherapy, temozolomide, or both, with most receiving both. General observations from the study: There seemed to be no relation between pseudoprogression and changes in top peripheral T cell clonotypes.

This CDR3 has 15 residues. Trimming at V came to 6 bases and at J to 4 bases, leaving 9 bases not matched to a gene. Looked up from germline, CDR1 is LNHDA and CDR2 is SQIVND (reference sequence). Clones were sequenced by immunoSEQ multiplex PCR, and TCRdb holds only the in-frame ones, with some missing. The table includes just over 65,000 clones, 84% detected once. The chain couples TRBV19 to TRBJ1-1; 9 bases map to TRBD1. The sample here was PBMCs, taken from a glioma patient whose treatment included an IDH1 peptide vaccine. The TCR was taken from a man younger than 30 with glioma. The CDR3 DNA reads as TGTGCCAGTAGGGCCGGGACAGGGCGCGGCACTGAAGCTTTCTTT. Encoded protein: CASRAGTGRGTEAFF.